The TCR beta chain under discussion was sequenced for a study of T cells in Graves' hyperthyroidism and ophthalmopathy. The wider study: Sampling of peripheral blood happened at initial diagnosis, prior to any treatment.

This clonotype has a count of ten or more. Amplified TCR beta CDR3 regions came from RNA transcripts. HTBI primers drove first-round RT-PCR of the TCR CDR3. TCRdb re-analysed the multiplex PCR reads in MiXCR, keeping a single row per CDR3 protein. Of approximately 590,000 distinct CDR3 sequences in the sample, around 14% are singletons; the top ten hold approximately 7%. Graves' hyperthyroidism was deemed stable absent ophthalmopathy progression within 18 months. Orbital computed tomography and thyroid ultrasound, together with serum TRAb and thyroxine and clinical symptoms, were used for diagnoses. Germline CDR1 and CDR2: SGHTA and FQGNSA. This CDR3 is 14 amino acids long. Trimming took 8 bases from V and 0 from J, leaving 12 bases between them.

The J gene is TRBJ2-3, the V gene TRBV7-2; a possible D gene is TRBD2 (5 bases). This TCR was recovered from a woman under 40 with Graves' hyperthyroidism. Source material: blood. In DNA form, the CDR3 reads TGTGCCAGCCAGATCCGGGGAAGCACAGATACGCAGTATTTT. Translating it yields CASQIRGSTDTQYF. The whole variable domain, filled in from reference TRBV7-2 and TRBJ2-3, reads GAGVSQSPSNKVTEKGKDVELRCDPISGHTALYWYRQSLGQGLEFLIYFQGNSAPDKSGLPSDRFSAERTGGSVSTLTIQRTQQEDSAVYLCASQIRGSTDTQYFGPGTRLTVL.